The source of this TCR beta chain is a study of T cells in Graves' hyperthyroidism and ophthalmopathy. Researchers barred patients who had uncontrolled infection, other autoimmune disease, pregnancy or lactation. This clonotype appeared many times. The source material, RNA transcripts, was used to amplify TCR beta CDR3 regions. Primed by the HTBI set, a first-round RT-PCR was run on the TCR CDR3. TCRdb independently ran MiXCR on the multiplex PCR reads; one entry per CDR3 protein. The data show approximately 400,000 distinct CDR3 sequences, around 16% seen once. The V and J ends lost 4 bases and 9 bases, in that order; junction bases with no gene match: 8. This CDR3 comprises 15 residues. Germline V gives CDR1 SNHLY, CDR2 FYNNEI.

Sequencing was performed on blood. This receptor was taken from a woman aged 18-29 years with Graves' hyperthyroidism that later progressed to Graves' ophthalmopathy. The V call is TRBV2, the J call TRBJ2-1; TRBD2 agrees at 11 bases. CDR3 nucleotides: TGTGCCAGCAGTGTCCAACTAGCGGGAGCTTCTGAGCAGTTCTTC. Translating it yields CASSVQLAGASEQFF.